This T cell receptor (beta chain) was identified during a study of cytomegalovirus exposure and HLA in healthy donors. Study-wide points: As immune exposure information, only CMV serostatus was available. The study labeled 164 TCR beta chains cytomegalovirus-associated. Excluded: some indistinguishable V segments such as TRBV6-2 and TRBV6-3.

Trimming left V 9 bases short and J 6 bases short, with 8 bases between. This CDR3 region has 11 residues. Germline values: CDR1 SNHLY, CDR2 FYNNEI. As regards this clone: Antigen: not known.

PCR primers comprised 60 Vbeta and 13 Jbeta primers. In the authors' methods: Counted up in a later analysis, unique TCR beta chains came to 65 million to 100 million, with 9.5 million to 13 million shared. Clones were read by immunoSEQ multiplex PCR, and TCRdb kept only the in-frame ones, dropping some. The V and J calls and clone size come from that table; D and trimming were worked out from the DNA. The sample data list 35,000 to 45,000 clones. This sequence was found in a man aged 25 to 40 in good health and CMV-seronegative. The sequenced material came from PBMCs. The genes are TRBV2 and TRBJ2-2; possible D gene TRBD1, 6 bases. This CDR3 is CASTGSGELFF. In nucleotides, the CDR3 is TGTGCCAGTACAGGGTCCGGGGAGCTGTTTTTT.